These T cell receptor beta chains were read from a single sample in a study of OX40 agonist ivuxolimab in advanced cancers. Using immunoSEQ multiplex PCR, the repertoire was profiled, and TCRdb retains in-frame clones only, with some absent. The data contain approximately 49,000 clones, roughly 80% of them singletons. The starting material was CD4+ or CD8+ T cells sorted from blood, obtained in a trial of the OX40 agonist ivuxolimab. The receptors shown here come from an adult with an advanced solid tumor such as melanoma, head and neck, liver or kidney cancer. Each CDR3 is given with its conserved first and last residue. Fields, in order: V gene, D gene, J gene, clone size, CDR3 protein, CDR3 DNA. The D gene is left open where the match is weak. Size tells how often a clone was seen (once, few, many) or the class of an expanded clone, and some rows leave it out.

V: TRBV19; D: TRBD1; J: TRBJ1-4; size: NA; CDR3: CASSLTGGAKLFF; DNA: TGTGCCAGTAGTCTGACAGGGGGCGCGAAACTGTTTTTT
V: TRBV7-6; D: NA; J: TRBJ2-5; size: NA; CDR3: CASSLTQGVETQYF; DNA: TGTGCCAGCAGCTTAACGCAGGGAGTAGAGACCCAGTACTTC
V: TRBV11-2; D: TRBD1; J: TRBJ2-7; size: NA; CDR3: CASSFGTGAYEQYF; DNA: TGTGCCAGCAGCTTCGGGACAGGGGCGTACGAGCAGTACTTC
V: TRBV7-9; D: NA; J: TRBJ1-5; size: NA; CDR3: CASSLAGGNQPQHF; DNA: TGTGCCAGCAGCCTTGCGGGGGGGAATCAGCCCCAGCATTTT
V: TRBV15; D: NA; J: TRBJ1-5; size: NA; CDR3: CATSSGHGGQPQHF; DNA: TGTGCCACCAGCAGCGGCCACGGGGGTCAGCCCCAGCATTTT
V: TRBV7-3; D: TRBD1; J: TRBJ1-4; size: NA; CDR3: CASSLKGTGNEKLFF; DNA: TGTGCCAGCAGCTTAAAGGGGACAGGGAATGAAAAACTGTTTTTT
V: TRBV4-1; D: NA; J: TRBJ2-5; size: NA; CDR3: CASSQDGLKETQYF; DNA: TGCGCCAGCAGCCAAGATGGGCTGAAAGAGACCCAGTACTTC
V: TRBV6-1; D: NA; J: TRBJ1-4; size: NA; CDR3: CASSDRTTGGGEKLFF; DNA: TGTGCCAGCAGTGACCGGACCACCGGGGGTGGTGAAAAACTGTTTTTT
V: TRBV9; D: TRBD1; J: TRBJ2-7; size: NA; CDR3: CASSTGPPYEQYF; DNA: TGTGCCAGCTCGACAGGGCCCCCCTACGAGCAGTACTTC
V: TRBV27; D: NA; J: TRBJ1-5; size: NA; CDR3: CASSLFRVGNQPQHF; DNA: TGTGCCAGCAGTTTATTCAGGGTTGGAAATCAGCCCCAGCATTTT
V: TRBV6-1; D: NA; J: TRBJ2-7; size: NA; CDR3: CASSSGRGGSYEQYF; DNA: TGTGCCAGCAGCTCCGGACGGGGCGGGTCCTACGAGCAGTACTTC
V: TRBV11-1; D: NA; J: TRBJ2-7; size: NA; CDR3: CASSLGRDGDEQYF; DNA: TGTGCCAGCAGCTTAGGCCGGGATGGGGACGAGCAGTACTTC
V: TRBV27; D: NA; J: TRBJ1-2; size: NA; CDR3: CAWGGGYTF; DNA: TGTGCCTGGGGTGGGGGCTACACCTTC
V: TRBV11-3; D: NA; J: TRBJ2-1; size: NA; CDR3: CASSPPGEPATEQFF; DNA: TGTGCCAGCAGCCCCCCGGGAGAACCAGCTACTGAGCAGTTCTTC
V: TRBV5-6; D: TRBD1; J: TRBJ1-5; size: NA; CDR3: CASSLGWDRVVQPQHF; DNA: TGTGCCAGCAGCTTGGGCTGGGACAGGGTGGTTCAGCCCCAGCATTTT
V: TRBV9; D: NA; J: TRBJ1-2; size: NA; CDR3: CASSGHDYTF; DNA: TGTGCCAGCAGCGGACACGACTACACCTTC
V: TRBV19; D: TRBD1; J: TRBJ1-5; size: NA; CDR3: CASSIRTGAYSNQPQHF; DNA: TGTGCCAGTAGTATAAGGACAGGGGCGTATAGCAATCAGCCCCAGCATTTT
V: TRBV19; D: NA; J: TRBJ2-7; size: once; CDR3: CASSIAGAGYEQYF; DNA: TGTGCCAGTAGTATAGCAGGAGCGGGCTACGAGCAGTACTTC
V: TRBV27; D: TRBD1; J: TRBJ1-2; size: NA; CDR3: CASSLVYHRGAVNYGYTF; DNA: TGTGCCAGCAGTTTAGTCTACCACAGGGGAGCCGTTAACTATGGCTACACCTTC
V: TRBV7-8; D: NA; J: TRBJ2-7; size: NA; CDR3: CASDSTLSYEQYF; DNA: TGTGCCAGCGACTCCACTCTCTCCTACGAGCAGTACTTC
V: TRBV19; D: NA; J: TRBJ2-5; size: few; CDR3: CASSIDPGPTKTQYF; DNA: TGTGCCAGTAGTATAGACCCGGGCCCAACGAAGACCCAGTACTTC
V: TRBV2; D: NA; J: TRBJ2-7; size: NA; CDR3: CASRSGEGYEQYF; DNA: TGTGCCAGCAGGTCGGGTGAGGGCTACGAGCAGTACTTC
V: TRBV7-2; D: NA; J: TRBJ1-2; size: NA; CDR3: CASSSLGIDASYGYTF; DNA: TGTGCCAGCAGCTCTTTGGGGATCGACGCATCCTATGGCTACACCTTC
V: TRBV4-1; D: TRBD2; J: TRBJ2-7; size: NA; CDR3: CASSPQLVAGTSYEQYF; DNA: TGCGCCAGCAGCCCTCAGTTAGTCGCCGGGACTAGCTACGAGCAGTACTTC
V: TRBV7-6; D: NA; J: TRBJ1-1; size: NA; CDR3: CASSLPGGTEAFF; DNA: TGTGCCAGCAGCCTACCGGGGGGCACTGAAGCTTTCTTT
V: TRBV28; D: NA; J: TRBJ1-1; size: NA; CDR3: CASSLARSRDMNTEAFF; DNA: TGTGCCAGCAGTTTAGCCCGCTCCAGGGATATGAACACTGAAGCTTTCTTT
V: TRBV7-6; D: TRBD2; J: TRBJ2-1; size: NA; CDR3: CASSRSGGSYNEQFF; DNA: TGTGCCAGCAGCCGGAGCGGGGGGTCCTACAATGAGCAGTTCTTC
V: TRBV27; D: TRBD1; J: TRBJ1-5; size: NA; CDR3: CASRVQGGSNQPQHF; DNA: TGTGCCAGCAGGGTACAGGGGGGGAGCAATCAGCCCCAGCATTTT
V: TRBV4-1; D: NA; J: TRBJ2-1; size: NA; CDR3: CASSQGTGNYNEQFF; DNA: TGCGCCAGCAGTCAAGGGACTGGGAACTACAATGAGCAGTTCTTC
V: TRBV9; D: NA; J: TRBJ1-1; size: NA; CDR3: CASSQGGTEAFF; DNA: TGTGCCAGCTCGCAGGGTGGTACTGAAGCTTTCTTT
V: TRBV14; D: TRBD1; J: TRBJ2-7; size: NA; CDR3: CASSIRDSLYEQYF; DNA: TGTGCCAGCAGCATCCGGGACAGCCTCTACGAGCAGTACTTC
V: TRBV19; D: TRBD1; J: TRBJ1-2; size: NA; CDR3: CASSMGTGIDYGYTF; DNA: TGTGCCAGTAGTATGGGGACAGGCATCGACTATGGCTACACCTTC
V: TRBV9; D: NA; J: TRBJ2-5; size: NA; CDR3: CASSVGGQETQYF; DNA: TGTGCCAGCAGCGTAGGGGGGCAAGAGACCCAGTACTTC
V: TRBV13; D: TRBD1; J: TRBJ2-7; size: NA; CDR3: CASSHGTGLPEQYF; DNA: TGTGCCAGCAGCCATGGGACAGGGCTCCCCGAGCAGTACTTC
V: TRBV7-9; D: TRBD2; J: TRBJ2-7; size: NA; CDR3: CASSPTSGSYEQYF; DNA: TGTGCCAGCAGCCCGACTAGCGGCTCCTACGAGCAGTACTTC
V: TRBV7-7; D: TRBD2; J: TRBJ2-1; size: NA; CDR3: CASSFRGGTSGNNEQFF; DNA: TGTGCCAGCAGCTTTAGGGGGGGGACTAGCGGAAACAATGAGCAGTTCTTC
V: TRBV7-7; D: TRBD2; J: TRBJ2-5; size: NA; CDR3: CASSLSSGGQETQYF; DNA: TGTGCTAGCAGCTTATCTAGCGGGGGCCAAGAGACCCAGTACTTC
V: TRBV30; D: NA; J: TRBJ2-1; size: NA; CDR3: CASWTEITSSYNEQFF; DNA: TGTGCCTCCTGGACGGAGATAACTAGCTCCTACAATGAGCAGTTCTTC